These 11 T cell receptor beta chains were all obtained from the same sample, sequenced in a study of shared clonotypes between healthy human individuals. Profiled with immunoSEQ multiplex PCR; TCRdb holds only in-frame clones, not every one. The profile shows under 130,000 clones, around 64% of them singletons. Sequenced: memory CD8+ T cells sorted from blood. Subset of the sample: CD45RO+ cells pooled with CCR7-negative TemRA cells. Receptors were obtained from a woman between 25 and 40 years old in good health.

This clone showed up just a few times. Other DNA variants within this sample encode the same CDR3. The chain joins TRBV6-4 to TRBJ1-1; D not resolved. Germline-derived CDR1 and CDR2 are MRHNA and SNTAGT. The V end lost 3 bases, the J end lost 1 base, and 6 bases lay between the germline ends. The CDR3 consists of 13 residues. DNA for the CDR3: TGTGCCAGCAGTGAGGCAGAGAACACTGAAGCTTTCTTT. Amino acids: CASSEAENTEAFF.

With regard to this clone: A read error may explain this, as a much larger clone is one base away. The rearrangement joins TRBV6-5 to TRBJ2-2; D is ambiguous. Germline CDR1 and CDR2: MNHEY and SVGAGI. The CDR3 runs to 14 residues. V gave up 2 bases and J gave up 4 bases, with 8 bases separating them. CDR3 sequence: CASSYDSATGELFF. CDR3 nucleotides: TGTGCCAGCAGTTACGATTCGGCCACCGGGGAGCTGTTTTTT.

This rearrangement joins TRBV19 to TRBJ1-1, with 9 bases lining up with TRBD1. The CDR3 spans 16 residues. Germline trimming cut 7 bases from V and 1 base from J; bases unmatched to any gene: 10. Germline CDR1 is LNHDA and CDR2 is SQIVND (reference sequence). The CDR3 DNA reads as TGTGCCAGTATGGGGACAGGGTTATTTGAGAACACTGAAGCTTTCTTT. Amino acids: CASMGTGLFENTEAFF.

This clone was counted between two and nine times. The same CDR3 arises from other DNA sequences in this sample as well. This rearrangement joins TRBV19 to TRBJ2-1; D is unresolved. Germline-derived CDR1 and CDR2 are LNHDA and SQIVND (reference sequence). Trimming pared 3 bases from V and 9 bases from J, leaving 12 bases between. This CDR3 has 13 residues. This chain's CDR3 is CASSISLGSEQFF. The CDR3 DNA follows: TGTGCCAGTAGTATCTCCCTGGGAAGTGAGCAGTTCTTC.

This clone was recorded at least ten times. The chain recombines TRBV5-8 with TRBJ2-1, with 10 bases fitting TRBD2. Germline trimming cut 2 bases from V and 6 bases from J; bases unmatched to any gene: 5. Germline values: CDR1 SGHTS, CDR2 YDEGEE. The CDR3 contains 15 residues. The CDR3 DNA sequence: TGTGCCAGCAGCTTAGGGCTAGCGGGAGTCAATGAGCAGTTCTTC. Protein sequence: CASSLGLAGVNEQFF.

The chain combines TRBV19 with TRBJ2-3; D perhaps matches TRBD2 (5 bases). Trimming pared 7 bases from V and 2 bases from J, leaving 10 bases between. The CDR3 runs to 13 residues. Germline loops: CDR1 LNHDA, CDR2 SQIVND (reference sequence). CDR3 bases: TGTGCCAGTAACGGAGCGGTCACAGATACGCAGTATTTT. This codes for CASNGAVTDTQYF.

The rearrangement joins TRBV5-5 to TRBJ2-3; possible D gene TRBD2, 6 bases. The V end was cut by 4 bases, the J end by 0 bases, with 12 bases between. The CDR3 spans 15 residues. Per the germline V gene, CDR1 is SGHKS and CDR2 is YYEKEE (reference sequence). The CDR3 region has the DNA TGTGCCAGCAGCCAGGACTACATTAGCACAGATACGCAGTATTTT. It encodes CASSQDYISTDTQYF.

The chain couples TRBV7-8 to TRBJ2-2; D remains unclear. The CDR3 runs to 13 residues. V shed 5 bases and J shed 2 bases, with 6 bases lying between them. Germline-derived CDR1 and CDR2 are SGHVS and FQNEAQ. The CDR3 spells CASSLLNTGELFF. The CDR3 nucleotides are TGTGCCAGCAGCCTTCTAAACACCGGGGAGCTGTTTTTT.

This clone is a singleton in its sample. The rearrangement links TRBV19 to TRBJ1-5, with a possible D match to TRBD1 (5 bases). CDR1 and CDR2 (germline): LNHDA, SQIVND (reference sequence). With 6 bases removed from V and 2 bases from J, the gap between germline ends came to 14 bases. CDR3 length equals 15 residues. CDR3 nucleotides: TGTGCCAGTAGCAAGTGGGGGTACGGCAATCAGCCCCAGCATTTT. Protein sequence: CASSKWGYGNQPQHF. The full variable domain, with the rest looked up from reference TRBV19 and TRBJ1-5, is DGGITQSPKYLFRKEGQNVTLSCEQNLNHDAMYWYRQDPGQGLRLIYYSQIVNDFQKGDIAEGYSVSREKKESFPLTVTSAQKNPTAFYLCASSKWGYGNQPQHFGDGTRLSIL.

This clone came up once. This sequence joins TRBV9 and TRBJ2-1; 10 nucleotides align to TRBD2. Germline-derived CDR1 and CDR2 are SGDLS and YYNGEE. The CDR3 covers 16 residues. Losses at the gene ends were 4 bases for V and 4 bases for J; bases not matched to a gene: 8. The CDR3 is CASSLRTSGVYNEQFF. The DNA for the CDR3 is TGTGCCAGCAGCTTAAGGACTAGCGGTGTGTACAATGAGCAGTTCTTC.

This chain joins TRBV5-1 and TRBJ1-4; D gene ambiguous. The CDR3 runs 16 residues. The V gene lost 0 bases and the J gene lost 8 bases, with 17 bases spanning the gap. Germline V gene lookup returns CDR1 SGHRS and CDR2 YFSETQ. This CDR3 is CASSLAGQGLGEKLFF. CDR3 nucleotides: TGCGCCAGCAGCTTGGCCGGGCAAGGGCTTGGCGAAAAACTGTTTTTT.